This record covers a single TCR beta chain. Its specificity is not known. The data stem from a study of cytomegalovirus exposure and HLA in healthy donors. Study results and caveats: In vitro confirmation showed a few CMV-associated chains to be CMV antigen specific. The classifier was said to identify cytomegalovirus status with high specificity and sensitivity. Subsequent analysis showed first-cohort TCR clusters tending to co-occur in 120 validation repertoires.

Using immunoSEQ multiplex PCR, the repertoire was profiled, and TCRdb retains in-frame clones only, with some absent. The table includes approximately 300,000 clones, about nine tenths detected once. The clonotype was recovered from a woman aged 25 to 39 in good health and CMV-seropositive. The sequenced sample consisted of PBMCs.

The chain's CDR3 is CASTRDHYGYTF. DNA of the CDR3: TGTGCCAGCACCCGGGATCACTATGGCTACACCTTC. The gene calls are TRBV28 and TRBJ1-2; unclear D gene. Germline V gene data show CDR1 as MDHEN and CDR2 as SYDVKM. This CDR3 region has 12 residues. V lost 7 bases, J lost 3 bases, and 9 bases lay in between.